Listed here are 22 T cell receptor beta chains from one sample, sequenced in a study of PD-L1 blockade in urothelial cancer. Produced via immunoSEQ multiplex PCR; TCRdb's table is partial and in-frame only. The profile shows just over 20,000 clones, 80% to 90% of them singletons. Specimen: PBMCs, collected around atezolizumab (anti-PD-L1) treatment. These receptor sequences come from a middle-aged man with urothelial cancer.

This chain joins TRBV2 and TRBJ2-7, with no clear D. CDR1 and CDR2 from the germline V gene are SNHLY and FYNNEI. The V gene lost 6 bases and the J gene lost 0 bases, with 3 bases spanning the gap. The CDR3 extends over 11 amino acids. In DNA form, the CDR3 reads TGTGCCAGCAGCTTCTCCTACGAGCAGTACTTC. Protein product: CASSFSYEQYF.

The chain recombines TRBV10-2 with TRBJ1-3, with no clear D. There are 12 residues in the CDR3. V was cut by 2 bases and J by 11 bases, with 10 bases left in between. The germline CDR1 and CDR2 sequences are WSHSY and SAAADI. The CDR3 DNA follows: TGCGCCAGCAGTGAGGGGAGTATGGCCATATATTTT. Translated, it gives CASSEGSMAIYF.

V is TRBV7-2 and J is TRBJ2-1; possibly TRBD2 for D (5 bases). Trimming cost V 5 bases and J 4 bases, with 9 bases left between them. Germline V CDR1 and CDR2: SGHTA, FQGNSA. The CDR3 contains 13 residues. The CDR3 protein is CASSPDWYNEQFF. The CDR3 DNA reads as TGTGCCAGCAGCCCGGACTGGTACAATGAGCAGTTCTTC.

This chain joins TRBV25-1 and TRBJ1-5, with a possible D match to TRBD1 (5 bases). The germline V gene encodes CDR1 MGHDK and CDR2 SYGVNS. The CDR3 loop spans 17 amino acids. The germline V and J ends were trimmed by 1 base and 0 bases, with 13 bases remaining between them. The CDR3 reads CASSESGRVSSNQPQHF. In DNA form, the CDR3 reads TGTGCCAGCAGTGAATCAGGCAGGGTCTCTAGCAATCAGCCCCAGCATTTT.

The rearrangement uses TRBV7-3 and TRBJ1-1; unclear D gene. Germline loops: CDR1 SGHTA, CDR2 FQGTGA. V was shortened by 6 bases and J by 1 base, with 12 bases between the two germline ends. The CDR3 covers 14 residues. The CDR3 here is CASRPDLSNTEAFF. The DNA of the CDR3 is TGTGCCAGCAGGCCCGACTTGTCGAACACTGAAGCTTTCTTT.

CDR3 DNA: TGTGCCAGCAGCTTAGGACCCAGGGTCGATGAGCAGTTCTTC. It specifies CASSLGPRVDEQFF. V usage is TRBV7-2 and J usage is TRBJ2-1, with D perhaps matching TRBD1 (5 bases). The CDR3 is 14 residues long. Germline lookup yields CDR1 SGHTA and CDR2 FQGNSA. V dropped 1 base and J dropped 8 bases, with 12 bases sitting between them. Full variable domain (outside the CDR3, taken from reference TRBV7-2 and TRBJ2-1): GAGVSQSPSNKVTEKGKDVELRCDPISGHTALYWYRQSLGQGLEFLIYFQGNSAPDKSGLPSDRFSAERTGGSVSTLTIQRTQQEDSAVYLCASSLGPRVDEQFFGPGTRLTVL.

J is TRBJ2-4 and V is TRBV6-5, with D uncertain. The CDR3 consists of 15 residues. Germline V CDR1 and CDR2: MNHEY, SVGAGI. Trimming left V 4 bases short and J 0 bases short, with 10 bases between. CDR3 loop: CASSSRQIAKNIQYF. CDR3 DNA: TGTGCCAGCAGTTCGCGGCAAATAGCCAAAAACATTCAGTACTTC.

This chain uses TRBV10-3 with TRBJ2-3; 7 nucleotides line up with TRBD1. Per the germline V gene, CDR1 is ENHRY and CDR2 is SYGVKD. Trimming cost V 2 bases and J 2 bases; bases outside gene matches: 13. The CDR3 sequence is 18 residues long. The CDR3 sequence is CAISETSTGTATTDTQYF. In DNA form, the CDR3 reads TGTGCCATCAGTGAGACGTCGACCGGGACAGCCACCACAGATACGCAGTATTTT.

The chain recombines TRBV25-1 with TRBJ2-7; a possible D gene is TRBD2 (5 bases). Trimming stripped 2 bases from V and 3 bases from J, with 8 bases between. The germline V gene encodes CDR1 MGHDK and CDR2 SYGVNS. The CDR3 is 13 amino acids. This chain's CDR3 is CASSESGGYEQYF. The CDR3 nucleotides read TGTGCCAGCAGTGAAAGTGGAGGCTACGAGCAGTACTTC.

CDR3 region: CASSQQGTKTDTQYF. DNA for the CDR3: TGTGCCAGCAGCCAACAAGGGACTAAGACAGATACGCAGTATTTT. The chain is built from TRBV14 and TRBJ2-3; 7 bases align to TRBD2. Germline V lookup: CDR1 SGHDN, CDR2 FVKESK. The CDR3 is 15 amino acids. V was clipped by 2 bases and J by 3 bases; unmatched bases: 5.

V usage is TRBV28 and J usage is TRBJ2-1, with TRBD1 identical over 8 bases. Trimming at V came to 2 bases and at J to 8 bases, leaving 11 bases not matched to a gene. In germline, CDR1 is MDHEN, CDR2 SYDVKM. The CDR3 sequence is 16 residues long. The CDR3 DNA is TGTGCCAGCAGTTTAAGCTGGCCGGACAGGGTGGATGAGCAGTTCTTC. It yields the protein CASSLSWPDRVDEQFF.

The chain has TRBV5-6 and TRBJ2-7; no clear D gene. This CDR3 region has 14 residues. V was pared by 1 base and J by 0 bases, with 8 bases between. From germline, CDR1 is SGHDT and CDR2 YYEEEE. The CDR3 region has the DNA TGTGCCAGCAGCTTGAGAGGCCGCTCCTACGAGCAGTACTTC. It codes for CASSLRGRSYEQYF.

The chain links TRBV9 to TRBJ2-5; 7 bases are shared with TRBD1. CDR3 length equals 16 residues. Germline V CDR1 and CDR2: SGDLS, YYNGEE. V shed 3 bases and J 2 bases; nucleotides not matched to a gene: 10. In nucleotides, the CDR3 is TGTGCCAGCAGCGCCAGTCCCTGGACAGGTCAAGAGACCCAGTACTTC. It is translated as CASSASPWTGQETQYF.

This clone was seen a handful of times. The CDR3 region is CASSIDLTPSYEQYF. CDR3 coding DNA: TGTGCCAGTAGTATAGATCTAACCCCTTCCTACGAGCAGTACTTC. This chain uses TRBV19 with TRBJ2-7; no clear D gene. Trimming removed 0 bases at V and 1 base at J, with 10 bases between. The V gene's germline CDR1 is LNHDA and CDR2 SQIVND (reference sequence). CDR3 length equals 15 residues.

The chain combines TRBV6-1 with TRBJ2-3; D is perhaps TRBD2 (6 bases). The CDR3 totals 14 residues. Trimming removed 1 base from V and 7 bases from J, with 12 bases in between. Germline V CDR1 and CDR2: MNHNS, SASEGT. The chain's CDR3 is CASSEGGGVYTQYF. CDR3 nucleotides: TGTGCCAGCAGTGAAGGTGGAGGGGTTTATACGCAGTATTTT.

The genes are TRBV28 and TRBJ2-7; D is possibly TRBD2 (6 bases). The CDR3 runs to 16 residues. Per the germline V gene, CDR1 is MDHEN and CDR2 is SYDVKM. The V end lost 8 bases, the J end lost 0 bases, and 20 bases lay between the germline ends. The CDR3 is CASGGARRASSYEQYF. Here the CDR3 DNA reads TGTGCCAGCGGGGGAGCGAGGAGGGCTAGCTCCTACGAGCAGTACTTC.

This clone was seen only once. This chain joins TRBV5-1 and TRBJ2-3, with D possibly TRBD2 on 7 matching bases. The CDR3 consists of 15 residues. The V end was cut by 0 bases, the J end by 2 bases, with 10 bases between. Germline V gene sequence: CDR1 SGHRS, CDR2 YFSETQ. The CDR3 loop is CASSLAGGLTDTQYF. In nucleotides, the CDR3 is TGCGCCAGCAGCTTGGCGGGGGGCCTCACAGATACGCAGTATTTT.

The CDR3 DNA follows: TGTGCCAGCAGCTTAGGGGCAGGGGAAGACGAGCAGTACTTC. Translating it yields CASSLGAGEDEQYF. This rearrangement joins TRBV7-9 to TRBJ2-7; tentatively, D is TRBD1 (6 bases). V dropped 1 base and J dropped 5 bases, with 12 bases sitting between them. The germline V gene encodes CDR1 SEHNR and CDR2 FQNEAQ (reference sequence). The CDR3 is made up of 14 amino acids.

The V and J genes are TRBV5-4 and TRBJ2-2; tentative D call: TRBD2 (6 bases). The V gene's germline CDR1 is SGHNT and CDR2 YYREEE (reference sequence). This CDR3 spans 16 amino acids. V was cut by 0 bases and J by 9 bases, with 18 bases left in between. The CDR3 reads CASSLAVRAGSWELFF. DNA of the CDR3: TGTGCCAGCAGCTTGGCCGTTCGAGCGGGTTCCTGGGAGCTGTTTTTT. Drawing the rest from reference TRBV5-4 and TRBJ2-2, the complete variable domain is ETGVTQSPTHLIKTRGQQVTLRCSSQSGHNTVSWYQQALGQGPQFIFQYYREEENGRGNFPPRFSGLQFPNYSSELNVNALELDDSALYLCASSLAVRAGSWELFFGEGSRLTVL.

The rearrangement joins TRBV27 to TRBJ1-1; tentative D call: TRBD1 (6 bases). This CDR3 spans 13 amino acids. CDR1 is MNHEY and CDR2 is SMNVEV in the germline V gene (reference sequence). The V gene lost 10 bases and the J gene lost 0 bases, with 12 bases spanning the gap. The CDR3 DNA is TGTGCCACAGGGGCGTCAGTGAACACTGAAGCTTTCTTT. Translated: CATGASVNTEAFF.

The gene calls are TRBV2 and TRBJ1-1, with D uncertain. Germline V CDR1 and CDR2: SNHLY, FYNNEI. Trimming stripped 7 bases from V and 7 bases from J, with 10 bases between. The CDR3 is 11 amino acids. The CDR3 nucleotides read TGTGCCAGCATGGAGGGTGGTGAAGCTTTCTTT. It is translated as CASMEGGEAFF.

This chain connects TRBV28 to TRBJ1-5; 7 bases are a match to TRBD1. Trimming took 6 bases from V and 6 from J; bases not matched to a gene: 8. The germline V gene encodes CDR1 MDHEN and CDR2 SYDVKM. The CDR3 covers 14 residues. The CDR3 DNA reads TGTGCCAGCAGCCCGACAGGGCCCCTTCAGCCCCAGCATTTT. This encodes CASSPTGPLQPQHF.